At least ten counts were recorded for the clone carrying this T cell receptor (beta chain). What it recognizes is unknown. This entry belongs to a study of CD8 T cells in ankylosing spondylitis. Findings of the study overall: In ankylosing spondylitis patients, matched synovial fluid reportedly showed significant enrichment of disease-linked clones. A TCR beta motif made of fewer than ten highly homologous variants seemed typical of ankylosing spondylitis blood. A CD8+ phenotype characterized the disease-linked clones, which were relatively rare in peripheral blood. Both synovial fluid and blood in reactive arthritis had previously been reported to carry some motif variants.

The V and J ends lost 5 bases and 1 base respectively, with 18 bases between them. The CDR3 covers 17 residues. Quantitative barcoded 5'-RACE was used to prepare TCR beta libraries. MiXCR, run by TCRdb on the 5' RACE reads, gives a single entry per CDR3 protein. Among about 200,000 distinct CDR3 sequences listed, about 7% were seen once. This TCR was recovered from a male donor with ankylosing spondylitis. The sequencing input was blood, either unsorted or a sorted T cell fraction (not recorded which). This chain connects TRBV12-3 or TRBV12-4 to TRBJ1-5, with unresolved D. CDR3 sequence reads: CASSRHRGVRSNQPQHF. The CDR3 region has the DNA TGTGCCAGCAGTCGCCACCGCGGGGTTCGGAGCAATCAGCCCCAGCATTTT.